A single sample gave rise to the 2 T cell receptor beta chains below, sequenced in a study of T cells in Graves' hyperthyroidism and ophthalmopathy. Amplification yielded TCR beta CDR3 regions, with RNA transcripts as the source. The HTBI set primed first-round TCR CDR3 RT-PCR. MiXCR was run by TCRdb on the multiplex PCR reads, yielding one entry per CDR3 protein. Of about 610,000 distinct CDR3 sequences in the sample, 46% were seen once. The sequencing input was peripheral blood or thyroid tissue (not recorded which). The receptor set was obtained from a woman aged 18-29 years with Graves' hyperthyroidism.

This clonotype has ten or more counts. The chain carries TRBV20-1 and TRBJ1-1, with a tentative D call TRBD1 (5 bases). The germline V and J ends were trimmed by 0 bases and 6 bases, with 14 bases remaining between them. This CDR3 has 14 amino acids. Germline V gene lookup returns CDR1 DFQATT and CDR2 SNEGSKA (reference sequence). CDR3 bases: TGCAGTGCTAGAGATGGTCGAGCGGGGGCTGAAGCTTTCTTT. Translation gives CSARDGRAGAEAFF.

The chain links TRBV29-1 to TRBJ2-1; 7 positions agree with TRBD1. Germline V gene sequence: CDR1 SQVTM, CDR2 ANQGSEA. The V and J ends lost 5 bases and 0 bases, in that order; junction bases with no gene match: 7. CDR3 length equals 15 residues. The CDR3 region is CSVLDRASSYNEQFF. The CDR3 nucleotides are TGCAGCGTTCTTGACAGGGCAAGCTCCTACAATGAGCAGTTCTTC.